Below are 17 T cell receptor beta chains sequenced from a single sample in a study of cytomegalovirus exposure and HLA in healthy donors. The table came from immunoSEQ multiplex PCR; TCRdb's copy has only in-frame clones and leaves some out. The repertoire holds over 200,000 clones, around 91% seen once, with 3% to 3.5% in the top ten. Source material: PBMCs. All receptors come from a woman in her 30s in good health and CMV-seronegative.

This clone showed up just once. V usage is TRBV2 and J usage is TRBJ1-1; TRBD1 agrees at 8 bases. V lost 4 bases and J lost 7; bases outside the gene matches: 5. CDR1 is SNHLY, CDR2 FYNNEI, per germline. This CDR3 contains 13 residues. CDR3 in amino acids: CASSAGGVFEAFF. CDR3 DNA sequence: TGTGCCAGCAGTGCAGGGGGCGTATTTGAAGCTTTCTTT.

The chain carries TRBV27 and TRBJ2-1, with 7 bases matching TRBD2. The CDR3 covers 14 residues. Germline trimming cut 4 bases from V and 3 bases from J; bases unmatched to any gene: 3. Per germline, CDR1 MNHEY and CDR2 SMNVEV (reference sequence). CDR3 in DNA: TGTGCCAGCAGTTCTAGCGGCAACTACAATGAGCAGTTCTTC. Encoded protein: CASSSSGNYNEQFF.

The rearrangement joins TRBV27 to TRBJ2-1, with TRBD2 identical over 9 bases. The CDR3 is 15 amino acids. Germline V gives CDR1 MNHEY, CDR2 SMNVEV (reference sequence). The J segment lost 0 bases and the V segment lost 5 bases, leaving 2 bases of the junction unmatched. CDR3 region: CASSNSGSSYNEQFF. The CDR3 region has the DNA TGTGCCAGCAGTAATAGCGGGAGCTCCTACAATGAGCAGTTCTTC.

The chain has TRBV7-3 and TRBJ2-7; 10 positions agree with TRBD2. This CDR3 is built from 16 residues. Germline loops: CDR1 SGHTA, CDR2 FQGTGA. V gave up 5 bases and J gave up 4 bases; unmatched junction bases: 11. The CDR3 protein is CASSIGLADAWYEQYF. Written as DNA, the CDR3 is TGTGCCAGCAGCATCGGACTAGCGGACGCCTGGTACGAGCAGTACTTC. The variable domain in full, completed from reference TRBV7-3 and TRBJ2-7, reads GAGVSQTPSNKVTEKGKYVELRCDPISGHTALYWYRQSLGQGPEFLIYFQGTGAADDSGLPNDRFFAVRPEGSVSTLKIQRTERGDSAVYLCASSIGLADAWYEQYFGPGTRLTVT.

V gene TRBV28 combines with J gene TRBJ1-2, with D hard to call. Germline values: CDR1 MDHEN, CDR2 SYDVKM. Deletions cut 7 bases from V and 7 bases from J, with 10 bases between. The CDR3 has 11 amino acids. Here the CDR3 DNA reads TGTGCCAGCAACTCGGAGGCTGGCTACACCTTC. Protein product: CASNSEAGYTF.

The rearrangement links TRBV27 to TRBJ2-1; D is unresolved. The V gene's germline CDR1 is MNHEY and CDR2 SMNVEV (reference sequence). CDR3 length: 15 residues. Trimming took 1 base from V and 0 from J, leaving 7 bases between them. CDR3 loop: CASSLFAFSYNEQFF. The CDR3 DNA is TGTGCCAGCAGTTTATTCGCGTTCTCCTACAATGAGCAGTTCTTC.

The CDR3 region has the DNA TGTGCCAGCAGAGCTCTTCGGGGGCGGGGTGGCTACACCTTC. Its protein is CASRALRGRGGYTF. V and J are TRBV7-8 and TRBJ1-2; weak D call: TRBD1 (6 bases). Trimming cost V 6 bases and J 7 bases, with 18 bases left between them. Germline lookup yields CDR1 SGHVS and CDR2 FQNEAQ. The CDR3 extends over 14 amino acids.

The CDR3 protein is CASSFGRLAGDPDEQFF. CDR3 DNA: TGTGCCAGCAGTTTCGGCAGGCTAGCAGGGGACCCAGATGAGCAGTTCTTC. V usage is TRBV27 and J usage is TRBJ2-1; a possible D gene is TRBD1 (6 bases). This CDR3 contains 17 residues. The germline CDR1 and CDR2 sequences are MNHEY and SMNVEV (reference sequence). The V end lost 3 bases, the J end lost 8 bases, and 23 bases lay between the germline ends.

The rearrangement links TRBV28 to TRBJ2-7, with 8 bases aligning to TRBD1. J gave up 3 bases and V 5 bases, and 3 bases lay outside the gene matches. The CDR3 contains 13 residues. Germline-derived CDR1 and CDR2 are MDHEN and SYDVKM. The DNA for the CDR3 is TGTGCCAGCAGTAATGGACAGGGCTACGAGCAGTACTTC. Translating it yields CASSNGQGYEQYF.

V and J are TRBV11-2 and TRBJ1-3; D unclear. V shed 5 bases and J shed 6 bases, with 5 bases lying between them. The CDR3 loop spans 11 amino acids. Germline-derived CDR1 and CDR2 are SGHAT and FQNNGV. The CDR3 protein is CASSNLNTIYF. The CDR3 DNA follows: TGTGCCAGCAGCAATTTAAACACCATATATTTT.

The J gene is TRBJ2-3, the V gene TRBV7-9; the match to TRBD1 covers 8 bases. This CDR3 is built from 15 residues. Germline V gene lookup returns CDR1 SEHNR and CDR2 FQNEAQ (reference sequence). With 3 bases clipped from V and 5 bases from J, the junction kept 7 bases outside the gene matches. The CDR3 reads CASSLGQGAVDTQYF. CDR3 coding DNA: TGTGCCAGCAGCTTGGGGCAGGGGGCAGTAGATACGCAGTATTTT.

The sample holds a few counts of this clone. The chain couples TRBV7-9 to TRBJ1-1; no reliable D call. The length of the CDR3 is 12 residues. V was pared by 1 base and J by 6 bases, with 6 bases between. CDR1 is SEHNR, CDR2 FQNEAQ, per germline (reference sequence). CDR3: CASSLESAEAFF. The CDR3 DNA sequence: TGTGCCAGCAGCTTAGAATCTGCTGAAGCTTTCTTT. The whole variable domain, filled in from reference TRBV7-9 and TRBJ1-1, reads DTGVSQNPRHKITKRGQNVTFRCDPISEHNRLYWYRQTLGQGPEFLTYFQNEAQLEKSRLLSDRFSAERPKGSFSTLEIQRTEQGDSAMYLCASSLESAEAFFGQGTRLTVV.

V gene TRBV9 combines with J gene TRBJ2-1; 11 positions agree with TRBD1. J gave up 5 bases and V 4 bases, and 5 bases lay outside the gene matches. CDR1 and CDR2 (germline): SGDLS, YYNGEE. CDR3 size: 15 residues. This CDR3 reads CASSPGTGGNNEQFF. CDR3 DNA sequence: TGTGCCAGCAGCCCCGGGACAGGGGGGAACAATGAGCAGTTCTTC.

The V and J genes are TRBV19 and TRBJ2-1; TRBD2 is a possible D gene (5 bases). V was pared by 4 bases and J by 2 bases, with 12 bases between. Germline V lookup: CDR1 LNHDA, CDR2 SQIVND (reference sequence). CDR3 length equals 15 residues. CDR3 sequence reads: CASSTPHGAYNEQFF. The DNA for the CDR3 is TGTGCCAGTAGTACCCCCCACGGGGCCTACAATGAGCAGTTCTTC. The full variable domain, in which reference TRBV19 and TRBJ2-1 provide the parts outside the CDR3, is DGGITQSPKYLFRKEGQNVTLSCEQNLNHDAMYWYRQDPGQGLRLIYYSQIVNDFQKGDIAEGYSVSREKKESFPLTVTSAQKNPTAFYLCASSTPHGAYNEQFFGPGTRLTVL.

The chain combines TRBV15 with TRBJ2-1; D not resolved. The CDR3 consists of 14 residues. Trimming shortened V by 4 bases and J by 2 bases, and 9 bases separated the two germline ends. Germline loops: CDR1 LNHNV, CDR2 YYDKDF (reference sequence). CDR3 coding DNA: TGTGCCACCAGCACGGGTAGAACCTACAATGAGCAGTTCTTC. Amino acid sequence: CATSTGRTYNEQFF.

CDR3 DNA: TGTGCCAGCAGTGACCCCGGGACAGGACCACAAGAGACCCAGTACTTC. This gives the protein CASSDPGTGPQETQYF. This chain connects TRBV25-1 to TRBJ2-5, with 8 bases lining up with TRBD1. Germline loops: CDR1 MGHDK, CDR2 SYGVNS. The J segment lost 2 bases and the V segment lost 3 bases, leaving 8 bases of the junction unmatched. This CDR3 contains 16 residues. The variable domain in full, completed from reference TRBV25-1 and TRBJ2-5, reads EADIYQTPRYLVIGTGKKITLECSQTMGHDKMYWYQQDPGMELHLIHYSYGVNSTEKGDLSSESTVSRIRTEHFPLTLESARPSHTSQYLCASSDPGTGPQETQYFGPGTRLLVL.

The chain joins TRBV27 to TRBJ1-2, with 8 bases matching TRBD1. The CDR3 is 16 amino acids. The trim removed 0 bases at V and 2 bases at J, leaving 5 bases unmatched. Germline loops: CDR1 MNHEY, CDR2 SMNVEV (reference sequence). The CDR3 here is CASSLSVWDRNYGYTF. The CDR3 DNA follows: TGTGCCAGCAGTTTATCGGTCTGGGACAGGAACTATGGCTACACCTTC.